In this sample, the clone carrying this TCR beta chain turned up a few times. What it binds is unknown. The CDR3 loop spans 13 amino acids. CDR1 is SGHVS and CDR2 is FQNEAQ in the germline V gene. The ends were cut back, 4 bases at V and 7 bases at J, with 14 bases in the middle. These data come from a study of cytomegalovirus exposure and HLA in healthy donors. Overall study: The same platform used for the approximately 670 first-cohort repertoires was also used for the 100 to 150 validation repertoires, as a later analysis reported. Findings of the study overall: According to a later analysis, TCR clusters from the first cohort tended to co-occur in the 90 to 150 validation repertoires. Some TCR beta chains (around 180 of them) were listed as cytomegalovirus-associated.

Sequencing used immunoSEQ multiplex PCR; TCRdb keeps in-frame clones, though not all of them. The table records around 190,000 clones, about 82% of them present only once. The donors were in the roughly 120-subject validation cohort, distinct from the approximately 700-subject first cohort. The V and J genes are TRBV7-8 and TRBJ2-7, with D maybe TRBD2 (5 bases). The TCR comes from a woman aged 18-29 years in good health and CMV-seronegative. The source material was PBMCs. The CDR3 nucleotides are TGTGCCAGCAGCTCGAGCTACGGGGTGGAGCAGTACTTC. It specifies CASSSSYGVEQYF. The full variable domain, its missing parts supplied by reference TRBV7-8 and TRBJ2-7, is GAGVSQSPRYKVAKRGQDVALRCDPISGHVSLFWYQQALGQGPEFLTYFQNEAQLDKSGLPSDRFFAERPEGSVSTLKIQRTQQEDSAVYLCASSSSYGVEQYFGPGTRLTVT.